Following are 13 T cell receptor beta chains from one sample sequenced in a study of cytomegalovirus exposure and HLA in healthy donors. PCR employed 60 Vbeta and 13 Jbeta primers. Profiled with immunoSEQ multiplex PCR; TCRdb holds only in-frame clones, not every one. The profile shows 120,000 to 150,000 clones, roughly 90% of them singletons. The specimen sequenced was PBMCs. The receptors stem from a woman aged 40-49 years in good health and CMV-seronegative.

This chain connects TRBV6-1 to TRBJ2-7, with 8 bases that match TRBD2. This CDR3 region has 14 residues. J was trimmed by 0 bases and V by 8 bases; bases with no gene match: 6. Germline CDR1 and CDR2: MNHNS and SASEGT. The CDR3 sequence: CASGTSWSSYEQYF. CDR3 in DNA: TGTGCCAGCGGGACTAGTTGGTCCTCCTACGAGCAGTACTTC.

This clone has just one count. CDR3 bases: TGTGCCAGCAGCTTAGGCCCCAGGGCTGGAAACACCATATATTTT. This codes for CASSLGPRAGNTIYF. This chain connects TRBV13 to TRBJ1-3, with a possible D match to TRBD1 (5 bases). V was cut by 0 bases and J by 2 bases, with 8 bases left in between. Germline CDR1 PRHDT, CDR2 FYEKMQ (reference sequence). The CDR3 consists of 15 residues.

CDR3 sequence (DNA): TGTGCCAGCAGTTTAGGGGGAACAGGGGGCATCACCGGGGAGCTGTTTTTT. Protein sequence: CASSLGGTGGITGELFF. This chain uses TRBV28 with TRBJ2-2, with 9 bases that match TRBD1. Germline loops: CDR1 MDHEN, CDR2 SYDVKM. The J segment lost 4 bases and the V segment lost 2 bases, leaving 8 bases of the junction unmatched. The CDR3 loop spans 17 amino acids. Variable domain in full (rest from reference TRBV28 and TRBJ2-2): DVKVTQSSRYLVKRTGEKVFLECVQDMDHENMFWYRQDPGLGLRLIYFSYDVKMKEKGDIPEGYSVSREKKERFSLILESASTNQTSMYLCASSLGGTGGITGELFFGEGSRLTVL.

This clone was counted once. The DNA of the CDR3 is TGTGCCAGCAGCGTTAACACAGGGAACCAAGAGACCCAGTACTTC. Protein sequence: CASSVNTGNQETQYF. This chain joins TRBV9 and TRBJ2-5; D is perhaps TRBD1 (6 bases). This CDR3 spans 15 amino acids. V lost 2 bases, J lost 0 bases, and 11 bases lay in between. In germline, CDR1 is SGDLS, CDR2 YYNGEE.

V usage is TRBV27 and J usage is TRBJ1-1; tentatively, D is TRBD1 (6 bases). The germline CDR1 and CDR2 sequences are MNHEY and SMNVEV (reference sequence). V was clipped by 2 bases and J by 11 bases, with 12 bases between them. The CDR3 loop spans 12 amino acids. As DNA, the CDR3 is TGTGCCAGCAGTTTAATGGGACAAGTGGCTTTCTTT. Encoded protein: CASSLMGQVAFF.

This chain links TRBV5-1 with TRBJ2-7, with a weak D call TRBD1 (5 bases). Trimming stripped 3 bases from V and 2 bases from J, with 21 bases between. CDR3 length equals 17 residues. CDR1 and CDR2 from the germline V gene are SGHRS and YFSETQ. Here the CDR3 DNA reads TGCGCCAGCAGCTATACTGTGGGGCCCGGTCTTGCCTACGAGCAGTACTTC. Its protein product is CASSYTVGPGLAYEQYF.

This chain uses TRBV2 with TRBJ2-7; 9 nucleotides match TRBD1. Germline lookup yields CDR1 SNHLY and CDR2 FYNNEI. V shed 7 bases and J 5 bases; nucleotides not matched to a gene: 18. The length of the CDR3 is 17 residues. CDR3 in DNA: TGTGCCAGCAAAGGCCTAGGATGGGGACAGGGAGACGACGAGCAGTACTTC. It specifies CASKGLGWGQGDDEQYF.

This clone turned up a few times. V is TRBV4-1 and J is TRBJ1-2; D remains unclear. The germline V gene has CDR1 MGHRA and CDR2 YSYEKL. The CDR3 sequence is 14 residues long. V lost 2 bases to trimming and J lost 4 bases, with 11 bases between them. This CDR3 reads CASSQIEVGYGYTF. Written as DNA, the CDR3 is TGCGCCAGCAGCCAAATCGAGGTGGGCTATGGCTACACCTTC.

The genes are TRBV20-1 and TRBJ2-3; D call uncertain. CDR3 length equals 10 residues. Per germline, CDR1 DFQATT and CDR2 SNEGSKA (reference sequence). Trimming removed 2 bases from V and 7 bases from J, with 4 bases in between. The CDR3 nucleotides read TGCAGTGCTAGACTTAATACGCAGTATTTT. Translated: CSARLNTQYF.

The chain couples TRBV2 to TRBJ2-2; 7 positions match TRBD2. CDR1 is SNHLY, CDR2 FYNNEI, per germline. This CDR3 is built from 16 residues. The J segment lost 4 bases and the V segment lost 3 bases, leaving 8 bases of the junction unmatched. The CDR3 DNA sequence: TGTGCCAGCAGTGAGGTCGGGCGGGGGATCACCGGGGAGCTGTTTTTT. Amino acid sequence: CASSEVGRGITGELFF. Full variable domain (rest looked up from reference TRBV2 and TRBJ2-2): EPEVTQTPSHQVTQMGQEVILRCVPISNHLYFYWYRQILGQKVEFLVSFYNNEISEKSEIFDDQFSVERPDGSNFTLKIRSTKLEDSAMYFCASSEVGRGITGELFFGEGSRLTVL.

There are a few counts of this clone. This rearrangement joins TRBV13 to TRBJ2-7; 12 positions match TRBD2. The CDR3 runs to 15 residues. CDR1 and CDR2 (germline): PRHDT, FYEKMQ (reference sequence). The J segment lost 2 bases and the V segment lost 4 bases, leaving 3 bases of the junction unmatched. CDR3 sequence reads: CASSSGLAGPYEQYF. The CDR3 bases are TGTGCCAGCAGCTCGGGACTAGCGGGTCCCTACGAGCAGTACTTC.

This chain joins TRBV6-1 and TRBJ1-1, with 10 bases identical to TRBD1. V was pared by 6 bases and J by 3 bases, with 1 base of the junction left unmatched. Germline V gene data show CDR1 as MNHNS and CDR2 as SASEGT. The CDR3 is 13 residues long. In DNA form, the CDR3 reads TGTGCCAGCAGGGGGACAGGGGACACTGAAGCTTTCTTT. It specifies CASRGTGDTEAFF.

The rearrangement links TRBV14 to TRBJ2-1, with TRBD2 matching 9 bases. The CDR3 is made up of 16 amino acids. V shed 4 bases, J shed 0 bases, and the junction held 4 bases outside the gene matches. Germline CDR1 and CDR2: SGHDN and FVKESK. The CDR3 DNA sequence: TGTGCCAGCAGCCCGTATAGCGGGAGCTCCTACAATGAGCAGTTCTTC. As protein: CASSPYSGSSYNEQFF.